This T cell receptor (beta chain) derives from a study of blood T cell repertoires in COVID-19. For the study at large: COVID-19 samples, acute and convalescent, were from the United States, Italy and Spain. The analysed material was cDNA or gDNA that came from T cells, B-cell-depleted T cells, or PBMCs.

In this sample, this clone turned up once. Assay used: immunoSEQ multiplex PCR; TCRdb lists only in-frame clones, some missing. The data contain 300,000 to 400,000 clones, 85% to 95% of them singletons. The CDR3 spans 15 residues. Per the germline V gene, CDR1 is MNHNS and CDR2 is SASEGT. V lost 0 bases and J lost 0, with 7 bases in between. The chain carries TRBV6-1 and TRBJ2-3, with D possibly TRBD1 on 6 matching bases. Sequencing was done on a sample of PBMCs or T cells enriched from blood (not recorded which). The clonotype comes from a woman under 40 who had been exposed to COVID-19. The CDR3 DNA follows: TGTGCCAGCAGTGAAGCACAGGGTAGCACAGATACGCAGTATTTT. This sequence encodes CASSEAQGSTDTQYF.